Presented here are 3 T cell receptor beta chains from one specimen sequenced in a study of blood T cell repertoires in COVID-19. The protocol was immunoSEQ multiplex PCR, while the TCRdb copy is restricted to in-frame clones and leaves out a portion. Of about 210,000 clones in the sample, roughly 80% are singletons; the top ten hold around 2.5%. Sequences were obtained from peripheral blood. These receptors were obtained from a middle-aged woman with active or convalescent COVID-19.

CDR3: CATQAEQGHYEQYF. The DNA for the CDR3 is TGTGCCACCCAAGCGGAACAGGGGCACTACGAGCAGTACTTC. The chain employs TRBV24-1 and TRBJ2-7; TRBD1 agrees at 7 bases. The V and J ends lost 9 bases and 3 bases, in that order; junction bases with no gene match: 10. There are 14 residues in the CDR3. CDR1 and CDR2 (germline): KGHDR, SFDVKD.

As DNA, the CDR3 is TGTGCCATCAGTGAATCATGGGGCCTGGCTAGCACAGATACGCAGTATTTT. Its protein is CAISESWGLASTDTQYF. J is TRBJ2-3 and V is TRBV10-3; TRBD1 might be the D (5 bases). The CDR3 runs to 17 residues. Germline V gene data show CDR1 as ENHRY and CDR2 as SYGVKD. The V and J ends lost 3 bases and 0 bases respectively, with 16 bases between them.

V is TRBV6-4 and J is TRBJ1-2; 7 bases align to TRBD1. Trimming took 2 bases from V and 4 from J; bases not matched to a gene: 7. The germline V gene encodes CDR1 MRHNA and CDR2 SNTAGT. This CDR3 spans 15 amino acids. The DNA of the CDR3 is TGTGCCAGCAGTGACCAAGGGGGCATCGGCTATGGCTACACCTTC. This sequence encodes CASSDQGGIGYGYTF.